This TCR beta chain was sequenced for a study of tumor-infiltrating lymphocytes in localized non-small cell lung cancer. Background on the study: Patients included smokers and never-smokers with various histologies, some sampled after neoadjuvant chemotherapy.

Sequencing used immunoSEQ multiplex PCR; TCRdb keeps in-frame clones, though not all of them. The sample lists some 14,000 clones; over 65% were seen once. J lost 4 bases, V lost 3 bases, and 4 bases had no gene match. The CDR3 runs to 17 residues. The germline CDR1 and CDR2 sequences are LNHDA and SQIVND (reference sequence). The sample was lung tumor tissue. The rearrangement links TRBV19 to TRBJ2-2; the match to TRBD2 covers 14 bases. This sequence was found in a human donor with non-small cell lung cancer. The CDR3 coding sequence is TGTGCCAGTAGTATTCGGGGACTAGCGGGAGTCACCGGGGAGCTGTTTTTT. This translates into CASSIRGLAGVTGELFF.